This TCR beta chain was identified in a study of T cell responses to AZD1222 COVID-19 vaccine. General study findings and limits: A reported finding is that nearly half of spike-specific TCRs target unmutated variant regions. Spike-specific TCR breadth rose after two AZD1222 doses, and depth rose as well.

A remark on this clone: Its matching antigen is unknown.

CDR1 and CDR2 (germline): MDHEN, SYDVKM. The CDR3 extends over 15 amino acids. Trimming cost V 8 bases and J 4 bases; bases outside gene matches: 13. The repertoire was sequenced with immunoSEQ multiplex PCR; TCRdb's copy has only in-frame clones and lacks some. The sample yields 200,000 or so clones, over 80% seen once. The clonotype was recovered from an adult in good health. V gene TRBV28 combines with J gene TRBJ1-1, with 7 bases lining up with TRBD1. This specimen consisted of peripheral blood, obtained on day 0 of AZD1222 vaccination. CDR3 loop: CASVKKLGGITEAFF. CDR3 in DNA: TGTGCCAGCGTTAAAAAGCTAGGGGGCATCACTGAAGCTTTCTTT.